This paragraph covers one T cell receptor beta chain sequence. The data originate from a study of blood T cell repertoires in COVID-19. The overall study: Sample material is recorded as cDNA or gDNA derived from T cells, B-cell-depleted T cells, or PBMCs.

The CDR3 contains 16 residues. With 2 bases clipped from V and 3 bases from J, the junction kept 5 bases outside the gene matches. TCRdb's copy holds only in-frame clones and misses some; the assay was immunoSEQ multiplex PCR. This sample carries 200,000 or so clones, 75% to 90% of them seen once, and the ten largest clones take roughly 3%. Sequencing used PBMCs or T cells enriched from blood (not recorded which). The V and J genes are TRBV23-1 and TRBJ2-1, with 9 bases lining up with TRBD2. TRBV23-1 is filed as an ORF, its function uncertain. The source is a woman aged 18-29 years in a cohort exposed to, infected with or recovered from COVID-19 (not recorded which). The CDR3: CASSQGQAGGYNEQFF. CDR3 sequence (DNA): TGCGCCAGCAGTCAAGGACAAGCGGGGGGCTACAATGAGCAGTTCTTC.